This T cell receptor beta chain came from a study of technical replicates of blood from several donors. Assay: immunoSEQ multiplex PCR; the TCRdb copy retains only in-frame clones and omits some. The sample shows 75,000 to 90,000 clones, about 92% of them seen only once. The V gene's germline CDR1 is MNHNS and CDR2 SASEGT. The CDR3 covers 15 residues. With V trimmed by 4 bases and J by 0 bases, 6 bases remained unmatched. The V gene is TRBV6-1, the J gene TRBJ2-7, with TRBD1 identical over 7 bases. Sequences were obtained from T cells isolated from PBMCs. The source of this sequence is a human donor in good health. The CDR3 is CASSAETGFSYEQYF. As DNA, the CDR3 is TGTGCCAGCAGTGCCGAGACAGGGTTCTCCTACGAGCAGTACTTC.